This TCR beta chain is from a study of tumor-infiltrating lymphocytes in primary liver carcinoma. In regard to this clonotype: A junction end diverges from the germline sequence, so it may reflect a read error.

Bulk tissue was left unsorted, and RNA and DNA were co-extracted from 20-30 mg of it. At sampling, these chronic HBV carriers had received no treatment. Tumor samples uniformly had over 80% viable tumor cells. The CDR3 length is 14 residues. Germline CDR1 reads ENHRY; CDR2 reads SYGVKD. Starting from roughly 540 ng of total RNA, TCR beta cDNA was produced with a primer in the constant region. Researchers made the TCR beta libraries by running three nested multiplex PCR rounds with slightly modified ARM-PCR. PCR rounds one and two used TRBV1-TRBV30 forward primers with a C-beta reverse primer for about 9 cycles each. Using its own MiXCR run on the multiplex PCR reads, TCRdb lists one record per CDR3 protein. The repertoire includes over 35,000 distinct CDR3 sequences, about three quarters of them detected once, and roughly 19% sits in the top ten.

The chain recombines TRBV10-3 with TRBJ2-1; tentatively, D is TRBD1 or TRBD2 (5 bases each). Sequencing was performed on liver tumor tissue from sampling region 2. Subset meaning: tumor region T2, inferior pole. The origin of this receptor is a man in his forties with primary liver carcinoma and hepatitis B virus infection. CDR3 in amino acids: CAISEGLGYNELFF. CDR3 bases: TGTGCTATCAGTGAGGGGTTGGGATACAATGAGCTGTTCTTC.